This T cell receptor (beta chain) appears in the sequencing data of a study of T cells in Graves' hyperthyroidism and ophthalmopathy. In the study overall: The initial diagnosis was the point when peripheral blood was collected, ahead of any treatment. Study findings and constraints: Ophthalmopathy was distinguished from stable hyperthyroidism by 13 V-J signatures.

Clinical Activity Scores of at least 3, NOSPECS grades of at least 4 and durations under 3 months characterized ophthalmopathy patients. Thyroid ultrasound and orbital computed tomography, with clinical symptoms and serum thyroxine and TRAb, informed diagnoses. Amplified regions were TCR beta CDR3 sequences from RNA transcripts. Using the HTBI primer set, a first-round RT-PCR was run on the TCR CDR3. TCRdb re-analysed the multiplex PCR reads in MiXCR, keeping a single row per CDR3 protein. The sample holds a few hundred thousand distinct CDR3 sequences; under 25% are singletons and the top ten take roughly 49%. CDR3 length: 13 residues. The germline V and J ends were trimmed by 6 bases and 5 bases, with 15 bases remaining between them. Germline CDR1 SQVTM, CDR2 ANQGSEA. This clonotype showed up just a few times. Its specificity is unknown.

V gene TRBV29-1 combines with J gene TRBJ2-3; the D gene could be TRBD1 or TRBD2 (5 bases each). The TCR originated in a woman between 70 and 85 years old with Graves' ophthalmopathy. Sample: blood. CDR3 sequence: CSVGDLSIDTQYF. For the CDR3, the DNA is TGCAGCGTCGGGGACCTCTCAATAGATACGCAGTATTTT.